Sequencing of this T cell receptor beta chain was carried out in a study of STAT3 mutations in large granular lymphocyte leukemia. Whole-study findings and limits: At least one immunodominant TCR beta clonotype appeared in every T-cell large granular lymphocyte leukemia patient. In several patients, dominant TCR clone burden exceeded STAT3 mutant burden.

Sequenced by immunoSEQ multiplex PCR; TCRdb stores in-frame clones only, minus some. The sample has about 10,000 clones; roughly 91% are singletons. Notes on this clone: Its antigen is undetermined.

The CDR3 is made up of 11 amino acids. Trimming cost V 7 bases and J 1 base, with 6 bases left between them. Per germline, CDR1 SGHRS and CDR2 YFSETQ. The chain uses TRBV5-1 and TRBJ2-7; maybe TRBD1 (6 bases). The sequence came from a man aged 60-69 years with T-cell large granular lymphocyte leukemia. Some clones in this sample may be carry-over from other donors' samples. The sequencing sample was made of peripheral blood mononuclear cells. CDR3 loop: CASGQSYEQYF. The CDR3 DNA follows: TGCGCCAGCGGACAGTCCTACGAGCAGTACTTC. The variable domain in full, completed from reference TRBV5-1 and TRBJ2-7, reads KAGVTQTPRYLIKTRGQQVTLSCSPISGHRSVSWYQQTPGQGLQFLFEYFSETQRNKGNFPGRFSGRQFSNSRSEMNVSTLELGDSALYLCASGQSYEQYFGPGTRLTVT.